A single TCR beta chain is shown here with its context. The DNA is omitted, as the CDR3 cannot be located on it reliably, and the CDR3 follows TCRdb's listing. This entry is derived from a study of blood T cell repertoires in COVID-19. Germline V gene lookup returns CDR1 SGHTA and CDR2 FQGTGA. From its first to its last residue, the CDR3 has 15 amino acids. Profiling relied on immunoSEQ multiplex PCR, and the TCRdb table lists in-frame clones only, not all of them. The sample yields roughly 200,000 clones, 80% seen once. The sequencing input was peripheral blood. The V gene is TRBV7-3, the J gene TRBJ1-1; the table's D call, TRBD1, was not checked against the DNA. The source of this sequence is a man in his 60s with acute or convalescent COVID-19. CDR3 region: CASSFGPGANTEAFF.